The rows below give T cell receptor beta chains drawn from one sample of a study of CXCR3-negative and CXCR3-positive naive CD8 T cells. Following a re-call of the 5' RACE reads, TCRdb has one entry per CDR3 protein and lacks DNA. The table lists about 98,000 distinct CDR3 sequences. What was sequenced was naive CXCR3+ CD8+ T cells from blood. The receptor set was obtained from a human donor in good health. Some clones in this sample may be carry-over from other donors' samples. CDR3s include the opening cysteine and the closing phenylalanine or tryptophan. Expanded clones are given a class, and other clones once, few, many or no size at all.

TRBV12-3/TRBV12-4	TRBJ2-1	.	CASTSWGQIHEQFF
TRBV21-1	TRBJ2-4	.	CASIGPCFKNIQYF
TRBV28	TRBJ2-1	.	CASAAGTTYNEQFF
TRBV6-1	TRBJ1-1	.	CASSEGGYRGYETEAFF
TRBV27	TRBJ2-7	.	CASSPGTTLEQYF
TRBV28	TRBJ1-1	.	CASSSLWGGTEAFF
TRBV20-1	TRBJ2-7	.	CSAPFGGEQYF
TRBV12-3/TRBV12-4	TRBJ2-2	.	CASSLLVDSGGRDDGELFF
TRBV5-6	TRBJ2-5	.	CASMHIFGLAGGRLETQYF
TRBV12-3/TRBV12-4	TRBJ2-2	.	CASAPAGGTGELFF
TRBV4-2	TRBJ2-3	.	CASSQDGGTTDTQYF
TRBV10-3	TRBJ2-4	.	CAISEIWGAGTIQYF
TRBV27	TRBJ1-5	.	CASSTGTGQPQHF
TRBV29-1	TRBJ2-1	.	CSVERRGSDNEQFF
TRBV29-1	TRBJ2-7	medium-sized	CSVWTSGTTSYEQYF
TRBV5-1	TRBJ2-3	.	CASQFRGQDHDTQYF
TRBV29-1	TRBJ2-7	.	CSVTTGWGEQYF
TRBV19	TRBJ2-6	.	CASSPLSGPSGANVLTF
TRBV2	TRBJ2-2	.	CATKTGITGELFF